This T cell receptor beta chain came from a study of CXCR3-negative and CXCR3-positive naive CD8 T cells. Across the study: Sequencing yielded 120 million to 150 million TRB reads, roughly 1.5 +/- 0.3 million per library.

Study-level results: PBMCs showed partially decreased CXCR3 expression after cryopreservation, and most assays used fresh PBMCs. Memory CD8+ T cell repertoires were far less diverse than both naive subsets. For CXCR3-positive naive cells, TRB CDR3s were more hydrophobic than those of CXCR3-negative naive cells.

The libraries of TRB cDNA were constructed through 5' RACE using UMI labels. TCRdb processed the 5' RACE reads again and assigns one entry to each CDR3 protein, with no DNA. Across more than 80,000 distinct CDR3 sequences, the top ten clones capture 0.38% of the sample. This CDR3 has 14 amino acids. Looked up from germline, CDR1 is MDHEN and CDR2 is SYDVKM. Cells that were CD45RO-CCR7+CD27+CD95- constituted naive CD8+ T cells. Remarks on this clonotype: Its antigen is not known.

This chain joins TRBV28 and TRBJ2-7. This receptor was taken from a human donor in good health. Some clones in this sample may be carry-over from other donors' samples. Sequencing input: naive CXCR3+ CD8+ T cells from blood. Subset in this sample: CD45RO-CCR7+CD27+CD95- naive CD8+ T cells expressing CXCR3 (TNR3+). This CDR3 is CASSLKVESHEQYF.